The rows below give T cell receptor beta chains drawn from one sample of a study of regulatory T cells in long-lasting Graves disease. TCRdb re-called the multiplex PCR reads through MiXCR, storing one row per CDR3 protein. The repertoire holds approximately 540,000 distinct CDR3 sequences, with around 12% as singletons. This same sample was also taken into another study, of T cells in Graves' hyperthyroidism and ophthalmopathy.

Here the sequenced sample was peripheral blood mononuclear cells (PBMCs), taken at new diagnosis, from a patient treated with antithyroid drugs. These receptor sequences come from a woman in her twenties or thirties with Graves disease. CDR3s include the opening cysteine and the closing phenylalanine or tryptophan. D genes are given only for firm matches. The size entry is marked missing in some rows and otherwise reads once, few, many or a size class.

v_call: TRBV30; d_call: NA; clone_size: many; j_call: TRBJ2-5; cdr3_aa: CAWSVLHPAETQYF; cdr3_nt: TGTGCCTGGAGTGTACTTCACCCGGCGGAGACCCAGTACTTC
v_call: TRBV29-1; d_call: NA; clone_size: many; j_call: TRBJ2-5; cdr3_aa: CSVAGVDQETQYF; cdr3_nt: TGCAGCGTTGCCGGCGTTGACCAAGAGACCCAGTACTTC
v_call: TRBV27; d_call: NA; clone_size: many; j_call: TRBJ1-2; cdr3_aa: CASSYGARGYGYTF; cdr3_nt: TGTGCCAGCAGTTATGGAGCACGCGGGTATGGCTACACCTTC
v_call: TRBV10-3; d_call: TRBD1; clone_size: NA; j_call: TRBJ2-2; cdr3_aa: CAISESGTGTGELFF; cdr3_nt: TGTGCCATCAGTGAGTCTGGGACAGGAACCGGGGAGCTGTTTTTT
v_call: TRBV6-2/TRBV6-3; d_call: TRBD2; clone_size: few; j_call: TRBJ2-1; cdr3_aa: CASHTGGINEQFF; cdr3_nt: TGTGCCAGCCATACGGGAGGCATAAATGAGCAGTTCTTC
v_call: TRBV6-2/TRBV6-3; d_call: NA; clone_size: NA; j_call: TRBJ2-1; cdr3_aa: CASSYDGRNVQFF; cdr3_nt: TGTGCCAGCAGTTACGACGGTAGAAATGTGCAGTTCTTC
v_call: TRBV29-1; d_call: TRBD1; clone_size: many; j_call: TRBJ1-2; cdr3_aa: CSVEPGTGGDGYTF; cdr3_nt: TGCAGCGTTGAACCGGGGACAGGGGGCGATGGCTACACCTTC
v_call: TRBV29-1; d_call: TRBD1; clone_size: many; j_call: TRBJ2-1; cdr3_aa: CSVERDRAYNEQFF; cdr3_nt: TGCAGCGTGGAACGGGACAGGGCCTACAATGAGCAGTTCTTC
v_call: TRBV7-9; d_call: TRBD2; clone_size: NA; j_call: TRBJ2-5; cdr3_aa: CASSPTSGRRKQETQYF; cdr3_nt: TGTGCCAGCAGCCCAACTAGCGGGAGGCGGAAACAAGAGACCCAGTACTTC
v_call: TRBV11-2; d_call: TRBD2; clone_size: NA; j_call: TRBJ2-1; cdr3_aa: CASSRGTSGHNEQFF; cdr3_nt: TGTGCCAGCAGCCGCGGGACTAGCGGACACAATGAGCAGTTCTTC
v_call: TRBV12-3/TRBV12-4; d_call: NA; clone_size: few; j_call: TRBJ2-4; cdr3_aa: CASSPGVWGRTKNIQYF; cdr3_nt: TGTGCCAGCAGCCCCGGGGTATGGGGCAGGACCAAAAACATTCAGTACTTC
v_call: TRBV3-1; d_call: TRBD1; clone_size: many; j_call: TRBJ2-1; cdr3_aa: CASSRPGGVPYNEQFF; cdr3_nt: TGTGCCAGCAGCCGCCCAGGGGGCGTCCCCTACAATGAGCAGTTCTTC
v_call: TRBV28; d_call: NA; clone_size: NA; j_call: TRBJ2-1; cdr3_aa: CASSLFQMREGSYNEQFF; cdr3_nt: TGTGCCAGCAGTTTATTCCAGATGCGGGAAGGCTCCTACAATGAGCAGTTCTTC
v_call: TRBV10-3; d_call: TRBD2; clone_size: many; j_call: TRBJ2-7; cdr3_aa: CAISEGGSYEQYF; cdr3_nt: TGTGCCATCAGTGAGGGCGGGAGTTACGAGCAGTACTTC
v_call: TRBV7-2; d_call: TRBD1; clone_size: NA; j_call: TRBJ1-5; cdr3_aa: CASSRNRPGQGQPQHF; cdr3_nt: TGTGCCAGCAGTCGCAATCGCCCAGGACAGGGACAGCCCCAGCATTTT
v_call: TRBV2; d_call: NA; clone_size: many; j_call: TRBJ2-3; cdr3_aa: CASSEEGLDTQYF; cdr3_nt: TGTGCCAGCAGTGAAGAAGGTCTGGATACGCAGTATTTT
v_call: TRBV7-9; d_call: NA; clone_size: many; j_call: TRBJ1-2; cdr3_aa: CASSLGDSTNYGYTF; cdr3_nt: TGTGCCAGCAGCTTAGGCGACAGCACTAACTATGGCTACACCTTC
v_call: TRBV19; d_call: TRBD1; clone_size: many; j_call: TRBJ1-5; cdr3_aa: CATGTGDQPQHF; cdr3_nt: TGTGCCACCGGGACAGGGGATCAGCCCCAGCATTTT
v_call: TRBV20-1; d_call: NA; clone_size: many; j_call: TRBJ1-5; cdr3_aa: CSANTGIDTQPQHF; cdr3_nt: TGCAGTGCTAATACAGGGATCGATACTCAGCCCCAGCATTTT
v_call: TRBV27; d_call: NA; clone_size: many; j_call: TRBJ2-1; cdr3_aa: CASSPSRGIGEQFF; cdr3_nt: TGTGCCAGCAGCCCCTCGAGGGGCATCGGTGAGCAGTTCTTC